These 19 T cell receptor beta chains were sequenced from one sample in a study of cytomegalovirus exposure and HLA in healthy donors (dated by TCRdb to 2016 to 2017). Preparation of the library involved the immunoSEQ multiplex PCR assay. For the multiplex PCR, a mixture combining 60 forward primers for TCR Vbeta segments and 13 reverse primers for TCR Jbeta segments was used. The clones in this table, taken by TCRdb from immuneACCESS, are in-frame only. Not every clone is retained; where verified, under half of the shortfall comes from an unresolved V gene, and the cause of the rest is unknown. The sample includes 150,000 to 200,000 clones, with 68% observed a single time. The ten largest clones add up to over 1.2% of the sample. Sequenced sample: PBMCs. All receptors derive from a man aged 45-65 years in good health and CMV-seronegative.

The gene calls are TRBV7-8 and TRBJ2-1, with D unclear. Germline V gene lookup returns CDR1 SGHVS and CDR2 FQNEAQ. This CDR3 is 11 amino acids long. Between the trimmed V and J ends, which lost 5 bases and 10 bases, there was a span of 9 bases. CDR3 sequence: CASSLVREQFF. The CDR3 bases are TGTGCCAGCAGCCTCGTCAGAGAGCAGTTCTTC.

The chain is built from TRBV5-4 and TRBJ1-2; possibly TRBD1 for D (5 bases). V dropped 1 base and J dropped 1 base, with 11 bases sitting between them. The CDR3 contains 15 residues. CDR1 and CDR2 (germline): SGHNT, YYREEE (reference sequence). CDR3 coding DNA: TGTGCCAGCAGCTTGCGGGGGTCCTTTAACTATGGCTACACCTTC. Its translation is CASSLRGSFNYGYTF.

The gene calls are TRBV6-6 and TRBJ2-3; 12 nucleotides line up with TRBD2. This CDR3 spans 16 amino acids. V shed 0 bases and J 5 bases; nucleotides not matched to a gene: 3. Germline loops: CDR1 MNHNY, CDR2 SVGAGI (reference sequence). The CDR3 DNA reads as TGTGCCAGCAGTTACTCCCCTAGCGGGGGGGAAGATACGCAGTATTTT. Amino acid sequence: CASSYSPSGGEDTQYF.

The chain links TRBV18 to TRBJ1-1; no firm D call. Trimming shortened V by 2 bases and J by 5 bases, and 6 bases separated the two germline ends. Germline V lookup: CDR1 KGHSH, CDR2 LQKENI. The CDR3 extends over 12 amino acids. The CDR3: CASSPAGTEAFF. Here the CDR3 DNA reads TGTGCCAGCTCACCAGCGGGGACTGAAGCTTTCTTT.

This sequence joins TRBV10-3 and TRBJ2-3, with 8 bases aligning to TRBD1. Germline V gives CDR1 ENHRY, CDR2 SYGVKD. The CDR3 covers 16 residues. With V trimmed by 4 bases and J by 5 bases, 11 bases remained unmatched. CDR3 DNA sequence: TGTGCCATCAGTGCTGGAGGTCAGGGGGCTGGAGATACGCAGTATTTT. Encoded protein: CAISAGGQGAGDTQYF.

This clone was seen more than once but under ten times. The V gene is TRBV28, the J gene TRBJ1-1; D perhaps matches TRBD1 (5 bases). The CDR3 covers 14 residues. Trimming removed 8 bases at V and 1 base at J, with 14 bases between. Looked up from germline, CDR1 is MDHEN and CDR2 is SYDVKM. Here the CDR3 reads CASARGGGNTEAFF. For the CDR3, the DNA is TGTGCCAGCGCCCGTGGGGGGGGGAACACTGAAGCTTTCTTT.

This clone appeared a single time. This chain uses TRBV27 with TRBJ1-2; a weak D match, TRBD1 (6 bases). Germline V gives CDR1 MNHEY, CDR2 SMNVEV (reference sequence). The length of the CDR3 is 12 residues. V was shortened by 2 bases and J by 7 bases, with 8 bases between the two germline ends. CDR3 DNA sequence: TGTGCCAGCAGTTTAGCAGGGGCTGGCTACACCTTC. It yields the protein CASSLAGAGYTF.

The gene calls are TRBV7-9 and TRBJ2-2, with TRBD1 matching over 7 bases. Losses at the gene ends were 1 base for V and 4 bases for J; bases not matched to a gene: 3. Germline V gene lookup returns CDR1 SEHNR and CDR2 FQNEAQ (reference sequence). CDR3 length: 15 residues. The CDR3 nucleotides are TGTGCCAGCAGCTTAGGTGGGACAGTCACCGGGGAGCTGTTTTTT. This codes for CASSLGGTVTGELFF.

A word on this clone: At one boundary the junction diverges from the germline segment, which might be a read error. The genes are TRBV7-7 and TRBJ2-3, with TRBD2 matching 10 bases. The CDR3 contains 15 residues. CDR1 is SSHAT, CDR2 FNYEAQ, per germline (reference sequence). DNA of the CDR3: TGTGCTAGCAGCACGGGACTAGCGAACACAGATACGCAGTATTTT. It yields the protein CASSTGLANTDTQYF.

This sequence joins TRBV9 and TRBJ2-3; TRBD2 might be the D (7 bases). Trimming removed 4 bases at V and 0 bases at J, with 12 bases between. Germline CDR1 reads SGDLS; CDR2 reads YYNGEE. The CDR3 runs to 15 residues. This CDR3 is CASSPGGFSTDTQYF. In DNA form, the CDR3 reads TGTGCCAGCAGCCCGGGGGGCTTTAGCACAGATACGCAGTATTTT.

The genes are TRBV5-1 and TRBJ1-3, with D hard to call. The V end was cut by 0 bases, the J end by 1 base, with 8 bases between. The CDR3 spans 15 residues. The germline V gene encodes CDR1 SGHRS and CDR2 YFSETQ. This CDR3 reads CASSLAPVSGNTIYF. The DNA of the CDR3 is TGCGCCAGCAGCTTGGCTCCGGTTTCTGGAAACACCATATATTTT.

CDR3 in amino acids: CASSQRDSLIWETQYF. For the CDR3, the DNA is TGCGCCAGCAGCCAAAGGGACAGTCTGATATGGGAGACCCAGTACTTC. The chain is built from TRBV4-1 and TRBJ2-5, with TRBD1 identical over 7 bases. This CDR3 has 16 residues. V gave up 2 bases and J gave up 5 bases; unmatched junction bases: 11. Germline V lookup: CDR1 MGHRA, CDR2 YSYEKL.

The chain carries TRBV2 and TRBJ1-5; possibly TRBD1 for D (6 bases). V gave up 6 bases and J gave up 1 base, with 10 bases separating them. Germline-derived CDR1 and CDR2 are SNHLY and FYNNEI. The length of the CDR3 is 14 residues. CDR3 nucleotides: TGTGCCAGCAGCAGACAGGTGAGCAATCAGCCCCAGCATTTT. Amino acid sequence: CASSRQVSNQPQHF.

CDR3 coding DNA: TGTGCCAGCAGTTCCGGCGGGGCCACAGATACGCAGTATTTT. This sequence encodes CASSSGGATDTQYF. This chain connects TRBV6-6 to TRBJ2-3, with D possibly TRBD2 on 6 matching bases. The V end lost 4 bases, the J end lost 2 bases, and 10 bases lay between the germline ends. The CDR3 covers 14 residues. Looked up from germline, CDR1 is MNHNY and CDR2 is SVGAGI (reference sequence).

This clone is a singleton in its sample. This chain links TRBV5-6 with TRBJ2-7; 10 nucleotides align to TRBD1. V gave up 4 bases and J gave up 3 bases; unmatched junction bases: 10. CDR3 length equals 16 residues. CDR1 and CDR2 from the germline V gene are SGHDT and YYEEEE. Here the CDR3 DNA reads TGTGCCAGCAGCCCCGGGACAGGGGAGATTAGCTACGAGCAGTACTTC. The encoded protein is CASSPGTGEISYEQYF.

This chain links TRBV4-3 with TRBJ2-3, with TRBD2 matching 12 bases. J gave up 2 bases and V 0 bases, and 9 bases lay outside the gene matches. Germline V gene data show CDR1 as LGHNA and CDR2 as YSLEER. The CDR3 runs 19 residues. The chain's CDR3 is CASSQDLHRTSGDTDTQYF. The DNA of the CDR3 is TGCGCCAGCAGCCAAGACCTACACCGGACTAGCGGGGACACAGATACGCAGTATTTT.

This clone was detected a few times. The chain couples TRBV5-6 to TRBJ1-2, with TRBD1 matching over 8 bases. Germline values: CDR1 SGHDT, CDR2 YYEEEE. The CDR3 consists of 15 residues. Germline trimming cut 4 bases from V and 4 bases from J; bases unmatched to any gene: 9. The CDR3 DNA sequence: TGTGCCAGCAGCCGACTAGTCACAGGGGGCTATGGCTACACCTTC. The encoded protein is CASSRLVTGGYGYTF.

The CDR3 DNA sequence: TGTGCCAGCAGCTTATCAACTTTTGAAGCTTTCTTT. Translated, it gives CASSLSTFEAFF. V and J are TRBV7-2 and TRBJ1-1; D is ambiguous. Looked up from germline, CDR1 is SGHTA and CDR2 is FQGNSA. V lost 2 bases to trimming and J lost 7 bases, with 8 bases between them. This CDR3 is built from 12 residues.

V is TRBV9 and J is TRBJ2-3, with 7 bases fitting TRBD1. The V segment lost 0 bases and the J segment 0 bases; nucleotides outside the gene matches: 13. Germline V gene lookup returns CDR1 SGDLS and CDR2 YYNGEE. This CDR3 contains 19 residues. The CDR3 nucleotides are TGTGCCAGCAGCGTAGATTATAGGGACAGTTCAGCTAGCACAGATACGCAGTATTTT. It is translated as CASSVDYRDSSASTDTQYF.